This TCR beta chain was identified during a study of blood T cell repertoires in COVID-19. In the original processing: Counts of nucleated cells, estimated from reference gene primer amplification, were obtained. Assay used: immunoSEQ multiplex PCR; TCRdb lists only in-frame clones, some missing. The DNA was the basis for D and trimming; V, J and clone size are from that table. This table has about 380,000 clones, more than 75% appearing once. This clonotype was sampled from a woman under 30 who had recovered from COVID-19. The specimen sequenced was PBMCs or T cells enriched from blood (not recorded which).

The CDR3 DNA is TGCGCCAGCAGCCCTGGAGGGGATTCACCCCTCCACTTT. Its translation is CASSPGGDSPLHF. The chain combines TRBV5-1 with TRBJ1-6; a possible D gene is TRBD1 (5 bases). CDR3 size: 13 residues. V lost 4 bases and J lost 8, with 10 bases in between. Looked up from germline, CDR1 is SGHRS and CDR2 is YFSETQ.